Listed below are T cell receptor beta chains from one sample, sequenced in a study of cytomegalovirus exposure and HLA in healthy donors. Assay used: immunoSEQ multiplex PCR; TCRdb lists only in-frame clones, some missing. The sample includes under 200,000 clones, approximately 76% of them seen just once. The sequencing input was PBMCs. The receptors come from a woman in her late teens or twenties in good health and CMV-seropositive. The conserved cysteine and the conserved F or W are not part of the CDR3 here.

J gene,V gene,CDR3 protein
TRBJ1-5,TRBV30,AYSGQNSNQPQH
TRBJ1-2,TRBV6-5,ASSSRQGPNYGYT
TRBJ2-7,TRBV9,ASSSSPGTGAYEQY
TRBJ2-6,TRBV6-1,ASSDRVSGANVLT
TRBJ2-5,TRBV11-2,ASSLVPGVTQQETQY
TRBJ1-6,TRBV30,AWSVRGGVYNSPLH
TRBJ2-7,TRBV5-4,ASSPTGSLRSYEQY
TRBJ1-4,TRBV28,ASSSAGQSYEKLF
TRBJ2-2,TRBV19,ATRVGEGIRELL
TRBJ1-2,TRBV7-2,ASSLVRLSYARQTGGYT
TRBJ2-2,TRBV5-4,ASSWGPANTGELF
TRBJ1-2,TRBV6-5,ASSMGGPAAGYT
TRBJ1-3,TRBV30,AWSGDTITARTGNTIY
TRBJ2-2,TRBV2,ASKKAVAGELF
TRBJ2-7,TRBV19,ASSISGTGFYEQY
TRBJ1-6,TRBV9,ASSVGVTGNYSPLH
TRBJ2-7,TRBV7-6,ASSQGLAGAYEQY
TRBJ1-5,TRBV6-6,ASSYGTTGGNQPQH
TRBJ1-1,TRBV7-8,ASSWSGGRKNTEAF
TRBJ2-3,TRBV5-4,ASSLAGGGTDTQY
TRBJ1-3,TRBV6-5,ASSYSGAAGNTIY
TRBJ1-4,TRBV11-1,ASSTTTDPFEKLF
TRBJ1-2,TRBV7-2,ASSSIVGAPSYGYT
TRBJ2-7,TRBV6-1,ASSDGGEHEQY
TRBJ1-3,TRBV30,AWSRTGAGNTIY
TRBJ2-7,TRBV20-1,SPRGAYEQY
-,TRBV4-3,ASSQYRASYEQY
TRBJ2-7,TRBV5-4,ASSLGGPAEQY
TRBJ2-1,TRBV5-6,ASSKGLAGGWNEQF
TRBJ2-7,TRBV5-6,ASSLNYEQY
TRBJ2-3,TRBV11-2,ASSLGTSGGRTDTQY
TRBJ1-3,TRBV5-4,ASSQGQASGNTIY
TRBJ1-2,TRBV11-2,ASSFWTGGYYGYT
TRBJ2-7,TRBV6-5,ASSIQDTYEQY
TRBJ1-1,TRBV18,ASKNGTEAF
TRBJ1-2,TRBV5-6,ASSYGMTGGRLNYGYT
TRBJ2-3,TRBV7-9,SSSLAGGQGTDTQY
TRBJ2-3,TRBV6-4,ASRGGPDTQY
TRBJ1-1,TRBV5-6,ASRFGTGGSNTEAF
TRBJ2-3,TRBV27,ASSLSRGGGTDTQY
TRBJ2-1,TRBV6-6,ASSYSTERRSNEQF
TRBJ2-1,TRBV7-3,ASSFGPRGIFNEQF
TRBJ2-1,TRBV28,ASSNTQSNGANEQF